This T cell receptor (beta chain) was identified during a study of shared clonotypes between healthy human individuals. Assay used: immunoSEQ multiplex PCR; TCRdb lists only in-frame clones, some missing. The data contain about 1.1 million clones, approximately 80% of them singletons. Germline CDR1 and CDR2: LGHNA and YNFKEQ. There are 16 residues in the CDR3. The V and J ends lost 0 bases and 5 bases respectively, with 16 bases between them. The V gene is TRBV4-2, the J gene TRBJ2-5; no clear D. Input material: memory CD4+ T cells from PBMCs. Documented subset: CD45RA-negative fraction. This clonotype was sampled from a young man in good health. Some clones in this sample may be carry-over from other donors' samples. CDR3 protein: CASSQEMLGRRETQYF. The CDR3 nucleotides are TGTGCCAGCAGCCAAGAAATGTTGGGCCGTCGGGAGACCCAGTACTTC.